Following are 32 T cell receptor beta chains from one sample sequenced in a study of cytomegalovirus exposure and HLA in healthy donors. A multiplex PCR was run with 60 Vbeta primers and 13 Jbeta primers. Profiled with immunoSEQ multiplex PCR; TCRdb holds only in-frame clones, not every one. Among 200,000 or so clones listed, 75% to 85% were seen once. The sample taken for sequencing was PBMCs. All receptors derive from a girl aged 5 to 17 in good health and CMV-seronegative.

The V gene is TRBV5-1, the J gene TRBJ1-6; tentative D call: TRBD1 (5 bases). The V and J ends lost 0 bases and 6 bases respectively, with 16 bases between them. Looked up from germline, CDR1 is SGHRS and CDR2 is YFSETQ. There are 17 residues in the CDR3. The CDR3 reads CASSLVPGGVGNSPLHF. In nucleotides, the CDR3 is TGCGCCAGCAGCTTGGTTCCCGGAGGGGTAGGTAATTCACCCCTCCACTTT.

V gene TRBV5-1 combines with J gene TRBJ1-2; D remains ambiguous. The CDR3 is 14 residues long. In germline, CDR1 is SGHRS, CDR2 YFSETQ. Trimming removed 4 bases at V and 5 bases at J, with 15 bases between. CDR3 residues: CASSLSGQIYGYTF. CDR3 nucleotides: TGCGCCAGCAGCCTCAGTGGGCAGATATATGGCTACACCTTC.

The chain is built from TRBV29-1 and TRBJ2-2, with D tentatively TRBD2 (6 bases). This CDR3 has 12 residues. V was cut by 4 bases and J by 6 bases, with 9 bases left in between. The germline CDR1 and CDR2 sequences are SQVTM and ANQGSEA. Written as DNA, the CDR3 is TGCAGCGTTGCTTGGAGGGCCGGGGAGCTGTTTTTT. Protein: CSVAWRAGELFF.

This clone was detected a few times. This chain links TRBV15 with TRBJ2-3; 8 bases map to TRBD2. V lost 4 bases to trimming and J lost 1 base; unmatched junction nucleotides: 4. The CDR3 has 15 residues. Germline CDR1 and CDR2: LNHNV and YYDKDF (reference sequence). CDR3 coding DNA: TGTGCCACCAGCATTTCGCGGGGGGGCACAGATACGCAGTATTTT. The encoded protein is CATSISRGGTDTQYF.

This sequence joins TRBV28 and TRBJ1-4; 10 bases are a match to TRBD1. V shed 6 bases and J 5 bases; nucleotides not matched to a gene: 6. Per the germline V gene, CDR1 is MDHEN and CDR2 is SYDVKM. CDR3 length: 15 amino acids. The CDR3 bases are TGTGCCAGCAGAAAAGGACAGGGGGGGAATGAAAAACTGTTTTTT. Translating gives CASRKGQGGNEKLFF.

V is TRBV21-1 and J is TRBJ1-3; the tabulated D call, TRBD1, remains unverified against the DNA. TRBV21-1 is a pseudogene. CDR3 length equals 15 residues. The CDR3 DNA is TGTGCCAGCAGCGAAGATACAGGGGCGAGAAACACCATATATTTT. Amino acids: CASSEDTGARNTIYF.

V and J are TRBV6-6 and TRBJ1-2; unclear D gene. Trimming shortened V by 1 base and J by 2 bases, and 8 bases separated the two germline ends. Germline CDR1 MNHNY, CDR2 SVGAGI (reference sequence). The CDR3 totals 14 residues. This CDR3 reads CASSYYDKNYGYTF. For the CDR3, the DNA is TGTGCCAGCAGTTACTACGACAAAAACTATGGCTACACCTTC.

This chain links TRBV7-9 with TRBJ2-5; TRBD2 agrees at 9 bases. CDR1 and CDR2 (germline): SEHNR, FQNEAQ (reference sequence). The length of the CDR3 is 15 residues. The V gene end was trimmed by 2 bases and the J gene end by 1 base; junction bases not matched to a gene: 2. This chain's CDR3 is CASSLLAGIQETQYF. CDR3 nucleotide sequence: TGTGCCAGCAGCTTACTAGCGGGAATCCAAGAGACCCAGTACTTC. Complete variable domain (other parts from reference TRBV7-9 and TRBJ2-5): DTGVSQNPRHKITKRGQNVTFRCDPISEHNRLYWYRQTLGQGPEFLTYFQNEAQLEKSRLLSDRFSAERPKGSFSTLEIQRTEQGDSAMYLCASSLLAGIQETQYFGPGTRLLVL.

V gene TRBV7-8 combines with J gene TRBJ2-5, with a tentative D call TRBD1 (5 bases). This CDR3 spans 15 amino acids. The germline gives CDR1 SGHVS, CDR2 FQNEAQ. V dropped 3 bases and J dropped 2 bases, with 13 bases sitting between them. DNA for the CDR3: TGTGCCAGCAGCTTTCGTAGACAGTTACAAGAGACCCAGTACTTC. It is translated as CASSFRRQLQETQYF.

The chain recombines TRBV7-6 with TRBJ2-5; 9 nucleotides match TRBD2. This CDR3 contains 16 residues. The germline gives CDR1 SGHVS, CDR2 FNYEAQ. J was trimmed by 5 bases and V by 1 base; bases with no gene match: 8. CDR3 nucleotide sequence: TGTGCCAGCAGCTTAGTGTCAGCGGGGGGTGCGGAGACCCAGTACTTC. Its protein product is CASSLVSAGGAETQYF.

The rearrangement uses TRBV28 and TRBJ2-1, with a tentative D call TRBD2 (6 bases). This CDR3 has 15 amino acids. CDR1 and CDR2 from the germline V gene are MDHEN and SYDVKM. Trimming cost V 6 bases and J 9 bases, with 21 bases left between them. The CDR3 region is CASRRGGGIGPEQFF. The CDR3 DNA reads TGTGCCAGCAGGAGAGGTGGAGGGATCGGGCCTGAGCAGTTCTTC. The complete variable domain, with remaining parts taken from reference TRBV28 and TRBJ2-1, reads DVKVTQSSRYLVKRTGEKVFLECVQDMDHENMFWYRQDPGLGLRLIYFSYDVKMKEKGDIPEGYSVSREKKERFSLILESASTNQTSMYLCASRRGGGIGPEQFFGPGTRLTVL.

This clone was found once. The rearrangement joins TRBV27 to TRBJ2-7; TRBD2 matches at 7 bases. The CDR3 has 13 residues. The V and J ends lost 4 bases and 6 bases, in that order; junction bases with no gene match: 6. CDR1 is MNHEY, CDR2 SMNVEV, per germline (reference sequence). The CDR3 DNA reads as TGTGCCAGCAGTTCAGCGGGGTTGGGCGAGCAGTACTTC. Translated, it gives CASSSAGLGEQYF.

This clone was seen a single time. This chain connects TRBV19 to TRBJ2-7; TRBD2 matches 10 bases. The CDR3 is made up of 15 amino acids. Germline-derived CDR1 and CDR2 are LNHDA and SQIVND (reference sequence). V lost 1 base and J lost 4; bases outside the gene matches: 4. CDR3 nucleotides: TGTGCCAGTAGTATAGTAGCGGGAGGAGTATACGAGCAGTACTTC. Translating it yields CASSIVAGGVYEQYF.

The gene calls are TRBV7-9 and TRBJ2-4; 7 positions agree with TRBD2. In germline, CDR1 is SEHNR, CDR2 FQNEAQ (reference sequence). This CDR3 contains 17 residues. The V and J ends lost 5 bases and 0 bases, in that order; junction bases with no gene match: 10. The CDR3 nucleotides read TGTGCCAGCAGCCCAAACCCGAGCGGGATAGCCAAAAACATTCAGTACTTC. It encodes CASSPNPSGIAKNIQYF.

The chain recombines TRBV5-8 with TRBJ2-2; 7 bases align to TRBD1. The CDR3 is 18 amino acids. The germline V gene encodes CDR1 SGHTS and CDR2 YDEGEE. The ends lost 4 bases at V and 3 bases at J; junction bases unmatched: 15. The CDR3 DNA sequence: TGTGCCAGCAGCCTACAACCCCACAGGGGTCGTTACACCGGGGAGCTGTTTTTT. Translated: CASSLQPHRGRYTGELFF.

This chain joins TRBV28 and TRBJ2-2; 7 nucleotides line up with TRBD2. From germline, CDR1 is MDHEN and CDR2 SYDVKM. With V trimmed by 7 bases and J by 4 bases, 9 bases remained unmatched. The CDR3 covers 15 residues. The CDR3 is CASTSWGGGTGELFF. The CDR3 nucleotides read TGTGCCAGCACCTCCTGGGGGGGAGGCACCGGGGAGCTGTTTTTT.

The chain combines TRBV6-5 with TRBJ1-6; 8 bases line up with TRBD1. The V gene's germline CDR1 is MNHEY and CDR2 SVGAGI. Unmatched junction bases numbered 8, after V lost 2 bases and J lost 8 bases. There are 16 residues in the CDR3. This CDR3 is CASSYGTGVRDSPLHF. The DNA of the CDR3 is TGTGCCAGCAGTTACGGGACAGGCGTTAGGGATTCACCCCTCCACTTT.

This chain links TRBV7-9 with TRBJ2-4; 7 nucleotides match TRBD1. J gave up 1 base and V 4 bases, and 13 bases lay outside the gene matches. The CDR3 sequence is 18 residues long. Germline-derived CDR1 and CDR2 are SEHNR and FQNEAQ (reference sequence). The CDR3 coding sequence is TGTGCCAGCAGCTCGGCACCGGGACAGTCAAACGCCAAAAACATTCAGTACTTC. Translating it yields CASSSAPGQSNAKNIQYF.

The chain uses TRBV28 and TRBJ2-2; possibly TRBD2 for D (7 bases). CDR1 is MDHEN and CDR2 is SYDVKM in the germline V gene. This CDR3 contains 15 residues. V was clipped by 0 bases and J by 4 bases, with 9 bases between them. CDR3 protein: CASSLWRGGTGELFF. The CDR3 nucleotides read TGTGCCAGCAGTTTATGGAGGGGGGGCACCGGGGAGCTGTTTTTT.

The V gene is TRBV4-2, the J gene TRBJ2-7; TRBD2 aligns across 11 bases. The CDR3 is 16 residues long. J lost 4 bases, V lost 2 bases, and 7 bases had no gene match. Germline CDR1 and CDR2: LGHNA and YNFKEQ. The CDR3 region is CASSQMVLAGGYEQYF. The CDR3 DNA reads TGTGCCAGCAGCCAAATGGTCCTAGCGGGGGGTTACGAGCAGTACTTC.

This clone was found once. CDR3 nucleotides: TGTGCCAGCAGCGGCGAATACACTGAAGCTTTCTTT. Its protein product is CASSGEYTEAFF. The gene calls are TRBV9 and TRBJ1-1; D is undetermined. V was pared by 3 bases and J by 3 bases, with 6 bases between. The CDR3 has 12 amino acids. Germline-derived CDR1 and CDR2 are SGDLS and YYNGEE.

The genes are TRBV28 and TRBJ1-4; 7 bases agree with TRBD1. From germline, CDR1 is MDHEN and CDR2 SYDVKM. The CDR3 sequence is 17 residues long. J was trimmed by 11 bases and V by 2 bases; bases with no gene match: 17. Here the CDR3 reads CASSLAGTVILGEKLFF. CDR3 nucleotide sequence: TGTGCCAGCAGTTTAGCCGGGACAGTAATTTTGGGGGAGAAACTGTTTTTT.

This sequence joins TRBV7-3 and TRBJ2-6; 9 nucleotides line up with TRBD2. V lost 2 bases and J lost 3; bases outside the gene matches: 8. The CDR3 spans 18 residues. CDR1 is SGHTA, CDR2 FQGTGA, per germline. The CDR3 spells CASSLVSAGGFGANVLTF. CDR3 coding DNA: TGTGCCAGCAGCTTAGTCAGTGCGGGGGGGTTTGGGGCCAACGTCCTGACTTTC.

This clone came up a few times. The chain is built from TRBV6-5 and TRBJ1-1; D remains unclear. This CDR3 region has 12 residues. Trimming shortened V by 2 bases and J by 3 bases, and 4 bases separated the two germline ends. Germline V CDR1 and CDR2: MNHEY, SVGAGI. Here the CDR3 reads CASSYPDTEAFF. In nucleotides, the CDR3 is TGTGCCAGCAGTTACCCGGACACTGAAGCTTTCTTT.

The chain has TRBV28 and TRBJ2-3; the match to TRBD1 covers 7 bases. CDR3 length: 15 amino acids. The germline gives CDR1 MDHEN, CDR2 SYDVKM. V gave up 3 bases and J gave up 3 bases; unmatched junction bases: 6. As DNA, the CDR3 is TGTGCCAGCAGTTTGTCGAGGGGGCCTACAGATACGCAGTATTTT. Translation gives CASSLSRGPTDTQYF.

The chain links TRBV7-2 to TRBJ1-2, with 7 bases matching TRBD1. Trimming at V came to 5 bases and at J to 4 bases, leaving 7 bases not matched to a gene. CDR1 and CDR2 (germline): SGHTA, FQGNSA. The length of the CDR3 is 14 residues. CDR3: CASSPPTGTYGYTF. Written as DNA, the CDR3 is TGTGCCAGCAGCCCACCGACAGGGACCTATGGCTACACCTTC. Full variable domain (remainder filled in from reference TRBV7-2 and TRBJ1-2): GAGVSQSPSNKVTEKGKDVELRCDPISGHTALYWYRQSLGQGLEFLIYFQGNSAPDKSGLPSDRFSAERTGGSVSTLTIQRTQQEDSAVYLCASSPPTGTYGYTFGSGTRLTVV.

This sequence joins TRBV7-9 and TRBJ2-7; D call uncertain. Germline-derived CDR1 and CDR2 are SEHNR and FQNEAQ (reference sequence). V was clipped by 5 bases and J by 2 bases, with 13 bases between them. The CDR3 is 14 amino acids. CDR3 residues: CASSPTPATYEQYF. The CDR3 bases are TGTGCCAGCAGCCCTACGCCTGCCACCTACGAGCAGTACTTC. Full variable domain (remainder filled in from reference TRBV7-9 and TRBJ2-7): DTGVSQNPRHKITKRGQNVTFRCDPISEHNRLYWYRQTLGQGPEFLTYFQNEAQLEKSRLLSDRFSAERPKGSFSTLEIQRTEQGDSAMYLCASSPTPATYEQYFGPGTRLTVT.

The V call is TRBV27, the J call TRBJ2-2; TRBD1 aligns across 8 bases. This CDR3 comprises 17 residues. The germline CDR1 and CDR2 sequences are MNHEY and SMNVEV (reference sequence). V lost 2 bases to trimming and J lost 7 bases; unmatched junction nucleotides: 12. The CDR3 bases are TGTGCCAGCAGTTTACCTCGAGACAGGGGTCGAATCGGGGAGCTGTTTTTT. Its protein product is CASSLPRDRGRIGELFF.

This clone was counted once. The gene calls are TRBV9 and TRBJ2-7; a possible D gene is TRBD1 (6 bases). The CDR3 totals 14 residues. V lost 2 bases and J lost 5, with 14 bases in between. The germline gives CDR1 SGDLS, CDR2 YYNGEE. The CDR3 DNA sequence: TGTGCCAGCAGCGTCGGGGACAATGGGAACGAGCAGTACTTC. Translating it yields CASSVGDNGNEQYF.

This clone appeared once. V usage is TRBV18 and J usage is TRBJ2-1; 12 bases line up with TRBD2. V lost 4 bases to trimming and J lost 0 bases; unmatched junction nucleotides: 13. This CDR3 region has 20 residues. CDR1 KGHSH and CDR2 LQKENI come from the germline V gene. This chain's CDR3 is CASSLKLLAGGPSSYNEQFF. The CDR3 DNA reads TGTGCCAGCTCACTAAAATTACTAGCGGGGGGTCCCAGCTCCTACAATGAGCAGTTCTTC. Looking up the rest from reference TRBV18 and TRBJ2-1 gives the full variable domain: NAGVMQNPRHLVRRRGQEARLRCSPMKGHSHVYWYRQLPEEGLKFMVYLQKENIIDESGMPKERFSAEFPKEGPSILRIQQVVRGDSAAYFCASSLKLLAGGPSSYNEQFFGPGTRLTVL.

The CDR3 nucleotides are TGTGCCAGCAGCGTAGCGGAATGGGGGCTGGCTGAAGCTTTCTTT. This encodes CASSVAEWGLAEAFF. This chain links TRBV9 with TRBJ1-1; TRBD1 is a possible D gene (6 bases). V lost 0 bases to trimming and J lost 6 bases, with 15 bases between them. CDR3 length equals 15 residues. From germline, CDR1 is SGDLS and CDR2 YYNGEE. Variable domain in full (rest from reference TRBV9 and TRBJ1-1): DSGVTQTPKHLITATGQRVTLRCSPRSGDLSVYWYQQSLDQGLQFLIQYYNGEERAKGNILERFSAQQFPDLHSELNLSSLELGDSALYFCASSVAEWGLAEAFFGQGTRLTVV.

V is TRBV5-1 and J is TRBJ1-2; D may be TRBD1 (6 bases). The germline V gene encodes CDR1 SGHRS and CDR2 YFSETQ. The CDR3 runs to 16 residues. The V and J ends lost 4 bases and 6 bases respectively, with 22 bases between them. CDR3 region: CASSPGSPAGDHGYTF. The DNA for the CDR3 is TGCGCCAGCAGCCCGGGGTCCCCTGCAGGGGACCATGGCTACACCTTC.